This entry lists 26 T cell receptor beta chains sequenced from one sample in a study of CD8+ T cells in alopecia areata. The authors extracted RNA and reverse transcribed it into cDNA as the sequencing template. Produced via immunoSEQ multiplex PCR; TCRdb's table is partial and in-frame only. This sample has about 210,000 clones, with about 64% found just once. Treatment noted: oral pan-JAK inhibitor, 5-10 mg twice daily. Material: CD4+ T cells sorted from blood, obtained at week 4, from a patient treated with tofacitinib. These receptor sequences come from a human donor with alopecia areata.

This clone was counted between two and nine times. Other DNA sequences of this sample code for an identical CDR3. This chain uses TRBV7-2 with TRBJ2-5, with TRBD2 matching over 8 bases. This CDR3 has 13 residues. Trimming cost V 5 bases and J 4 bases; bases outside gene matches: 3. Germline CDR1 and CDR2: SGHTA and FQGNSA. CDR3 nucleotides: TGTGCCAGCAGCCCTCGGGGGGGAGAGACCCAGTACTTC. Protein: CASSPRGGETQYF.

This chain joins TRBV7-9 and TRBJ2-5; TRBD2 matches at 11 bases. The CDR3 runs 16 residues. Looked up from germline, CDR1 is SEHNR and CDR2 is FQNEAQ (reference sequence). V dropped 5 bases and J dropped 0; count of bases not matched to a gene: 5. CDR3 in amino acids: CASSPTSGGYQETQYF. The CDR3 nucleotides read TGTGCCAGCAGCCCAACTAGCGGGGGTTACCAAGAGACCCAGTACTTC.

CDR3 protein: CASSLGRQVNYGYTF. DNA for the CDR3: TGTGCCAGCAGCTTAGGTCGGCAGGTGAACTATGGCTACACCTTC. The chain joins TRBV7-2 to TRBJ1-2; no clear D. This CDR3 has 15 amino acids. Trimming stripped 1 base from V and 2 bases from J, with 11 bases between. CDR1 is SGHTA, CDR2 FQGNSA, per germline.

This sequence joins TRBV9 and TRBJ2-5, with no clear D. V shed 4 bases and J shed 5 bases, with 18 bases lying between them. The CDR3 totals 15 residues. Germline V lookup: CDR1 SGDLS, CDR2 YYNGEE. DNA of the CDR3: TGTGCCAGCAGCCAGGACGGTGGCAGGCGGGAGACCCAGTACTTC. This codes for CASSQDGGRRETQYF.

The chain employs TRBV27 and TRBJ1-2, with D unresolved. The CDR3 spans 14 residues. V dropped 1 base and J dropped 6 bases, with 12 bases sitting between them. In germline, CDR1 is MNHEY, CDR2 SMNVEV (reference sequence). CDR3 residues: CASSLYTGYDGYTF. The CDR3 DNA reads TGTGCCAGCAGTTTATATACGGGGTACGATGGCTACACCTTC.

The chain joins TRBV11-2 to TRBJ2-3, with D perhaps being TRBD1 or TRBD2 (6 bases each). The CDR3 spans 16 residues. Germline CDR1 is SGHAT and CDR2 is FQNNGV. V was cut by 5 bases and J by 4 bases, with 19 bases left in between. The CDR3 nucleotides read TGTGCCAGCAGCCCCATGGGGGCGGGGTCTTCAGATACGCAGTATTTT. The encoded protein is CASSPMGAGSSDTQYF. The whole variable domain, remainder taken from reference TRBV11-2 and TRBJ2-3, is EAGVAQSPRYKIIEKRQSVAFWCNPISGHATLYWYQQILGQGPKLLIQFQNNGVVDDSQLPKDRFSAERLKGVDSTLKIQPAKLEDSAVYLCASSPMGAGSSDTQYFGPGTRLTVL.

The rearrangement links TRBV11-2 to TRBJ2-1; no clear D. With 4 bases removed from V and 9 bases from J, the gap between germline ends came to 7 bases. The germline V gene encodes CDR1 SGHAT and CDR2 FQNNGV. The CDR3 is 11 amino acids. The CDR3 here is CASSSRSEQFF. Here the CDR3 DNA reads TGTGCCAGCAGCTCCCGTTCTGAGCAGTTCTTC.

The CDR3 reads CASSPQLGGYEQFF. CDR3 coding DNA: TGTGCCAGCAGCCCGCAGCTGGGTGGCTATGAGCAGTTCTTC. The V call is TRBV9, the J call TRBJ2-1; D is uncertain. Germline CDR1 SGDLS, CDR2 YYNGEE. This CDR3 comprises 14 residues. V dropped 4 bases and J dropped 8 bases, with 16 bases sitting between them.

The V and J genes are TRBV7-2 and TRBJ2-2; D remains unclear. V shed 1 base and J shed 0 bases, with 3 bases lying between them. CDR1 and CDR2 from the germline V gene are SGHTA and FQGNSA. This CDR3 is built from 14 residues. CDR3 in amino acids: CASSLEPNTGELFF. In DNA, the CDR3 is TGTGCCAGCAGCTTAGAACCGAACACCGGGGAGCTGTTTTTT.

The chain recombines TRBV4-3 with TRBJ2-7; 9 bases are a match to TRBD2. The CDR3 extends over 16 amino acids. Germline V gene lookup returns CDR1 LGHNA and CDR2 YSLEER. The V gene end was trimmed by 1 base and the J gene end by 2 bases; junction bases not matched to a gene: 6. CDR3 region: CASSQVLSGGPYEQYF. CDR3 sequence (DNA): TGCGCCAGCAGCCAAGTTTTGAGCGGGGGGCCCTACGAGCAGTACTTC.

The CDR3 here is CASSQQVVARADTQYF. In DNA, the CDR3 is TGTGCCAGCAGCCAACAGGTGGTAGCTCGGGCAGATACGCAGTATTTT. This chain uses TRBV7-2 with TRBJ2-3; the D gene is possibly TRBD1 (5 bases). Trimming pared 5 bases from V and 4 bases from J, leaving 19 bases between. The CDR3 consists of 16 residues. Per the germline V gene, CDR1 is SGHTA and CDR2 is FQGNSA.

The chain combines TRBV2 with TRBJ2-7; possible D gene TRBD1, 5 bases. CDR1 is SNHLY, CDR2 FYNNEI, per germline. CDR3 size: 14 residues. V dropped 6 bases and J dropped 0 bases, with 12 bases sitting between them. CDR3 region: CASRTDNFSYEQYF. CDR3 sequence (DNA): TGTGCCAGCAGGACGGACAACTTCTCCTACGAGCAGTACTTC. The full variable domain, completed using reference TRBV2 and TRBJ2-7, is EPEVTQTPSHQVTQMGQEVILRCVPISNHLYFYWYRQILGQKVEFLVSFYNNEISEKSEIFDDQFSVERPDGSNFTLKIRSTKLEDSAMYFCASRTDNFSYEQYFGPGTRLTVT.

The V call is TRBV2, the J call TRBJ2-5; TRBD2 is a possible D gene (5 bases). CDR1 and CDR2 (germline): SNHLY, FYNNEI. Trimming removed 4 bases at V and 5 bases at J, with 14 bases between. The CDR3 runs 14 residues. The CDR3 DNA follows: TGTGCCAGCAGTGTCCAACTAGTTGCTGAGACCCAGTACTTC. It translates to CASSVQLVAETQYF. The whole variable domain, filled in from reference TRBV2 and TRBJ2-5, reads EPEVTQTPSHQVTQMGQEVILRCVPISNHLYFYWYRQILGQKVEFLVSFYNNEISEKSEIFDDQFSVERPDGSNFTLKIRSTKLEDSAMYFCASSVQLVAETQYFGPGTRLLVL.

The chain links TRBV30 to TRBJ1-1; D uncertain. V was pared by 5 bases and J by 2 bases, with 12 bases between. Germline V gene sequence: CDR1 GTSNPN, CDR2 SVGIG (reference sequence). This CDR3 is 13 amino acids long. This CDR3 is CAWAFNRNTEAFF. The DNA of the CDR3 is TGTGCCTGGGCCTTCAACAGAAACACTGAAGCTTTCTTT.

This rearrangement joins TRBV29-1 to TRBJ2-1; TRBD2 might be the D (6 bases). Germline values: CDR1 SQVTM, CDR2 ANQGSEA. The length of the CDR3 is 15 residues. Trimming removed 6 bases from V and 0 bases from J, with 15 bases in between. CDR3 loop: CSVTEGSGSYNEQFF. CDR3 DNA sequence: TGCAGCGTAACGGAGGGTTCTGGCTCCTACAATGAGCAGTTCTTC.

This clone was observed a few times. This chain links TRBV5-6 with TRBJ2-3, with D hard to call. The CDR3 loop spans 11 amino acids. Germline loops: CDR1 SGHDT, CDR2 YYEEEE. Trimming took off 1 base at V and 5 bases at J, with 2 bases between the two ends. The CDR3 nucleotides are TGTGCCAGCAGCTTGCAAGATACGCAGTATTTT. Protein: CASSLQDTQYF.

The chain employs TRBV2 and TRBJ2-5, with D unclear. The CDR3 length is 10 residues. The germline V gene has CDR1 SNHLY and CDR2 FYNNEI. V was shortened by 7 bases and J by 5 bases, with 5 bases between the two germline ends. The CDR3 DNA reads TGTGCCAGCATGGAGGAGACCCAGTACTTC. This translates into CASMEETQYF.

The chain is built from TRBV7-2 and TRBJ2-1; 7 bases fit TRBD2. Trimming cost V 5 bases and J 4 bases; bases outside gene matches: 8. Germline V gene sequence: CDR1 SGHTA, CDR2 FQGNSA. This CDR3 has 15 amino acids. The chain's CDR3 is CASSPNGGRYNEQFF. The DNA of the CDR3 is TGTGCCAGCAGCCCGAACGGGGGGAGATACAATGAGCAGTTCTTC.

CDR3 sequence (DNA): TGTGCCACTGGGCATGGTAACAATCAGCCCCAGCATTTT. It codes for CATGHGNNQPQHF. The chain employs TRBV15 and TRBJ1-5; no clear D. The CDR3 runs 13 residues. Trimming removed 9 bases at V and 3 bases at J, with 12 bases between. CDR1 is LNHNV and CDR2 is YYDKDF in the germline V gene (reference sequence).

This chain uses TRBV27 with TRBJ1-2, with a tentative D call TRBD1 (5 bases). Germline V gene lookup returns CDR1 MNHEY and CDR2 SMNVEV (reference sequence). Trimming shortened V by 3 bases and J by 4 bases, and 12 bases separated the two germline ends. This CDR3 has 14 amino acids. The CDR3 loop reads CASSFATGVYGYTF. Written as DNA, the CDR3 is TGTGCCAGCAGTTTCGCGACGGGGGTCTATGGCTACACCTTC.

This rearrangement joins TRBV5-1 to TRBJ2-3, with TRBD2 matching 9 bases. The CDR3 loop spans 16 amino acids. The J segment lost 5 bases and the V segment lost 4 bases, leaving 11 bases of the junction unmatched. Per germline, CDR1 SGHRS and CDR2 YFSETQ. For the CDR3, the DNA is TGCGCCAGCAGCCTCCGTGAGCGGGGGGTAGGAGATACGCAGTATTTT. It codes for CASSLRERGVGDTQYF.

The sample holds a few counts of this clone. The chain combines TRBV29-1 with TRBJ1-5; a weak D match, TRBD1 (5 bases). Trimming took off 6 bases at V and 7 bases at J, with 16 bases between the two ends. The CDR3 sequence is 13 residues long. Germline CDR1 SQVTM, CDR2 ANQGSEA. This CDR3 reads CSVTSTEGQPQHF. The CDR3 DNA is TGCAGCGTAACCTCGACAGAGGGCCAGCCCCAGCATTTT. The full variable domain, its missing parts supplied by reference TRBV29-1 and TRBJ1-5, is SAVISQKPSRDICQRGTSLTIQCQVDSQVTMMFWYRQQPGQSLTLIATANQGSEATYESGFVIDKFPISRPNLTFSTLTVSNMSPEDSSIYLCSVTSTEGQPQHFGDGTRLSIL.

V usage is TRBV2 and J usage is TRBJ2-2; 7 bases align to TRBD1. The ends lost 9 bases at V and 0 bases at J; junction bases unmatched: 1. The CDR3 has 13 residues. CDR1 and CDR2 (germline): SNHLY, FYNNEI. DNA for the CDR3: TGTGCCAGTGGACAGGCGAACACCGGGGAGCTGTTTTTT. Residues: CASGQANTGELFF.

The chain employs TRBV5-1 and TRBJ2-5; the match to TRBD2 covers 7 bases. The CDR3 loop spans 14 amino acids. Per germline, CDR1 SGHRS and CDR2 YFSETQ. J gave up 5 bases and V 6 bases, and 10 bases lay outside the gene matches. Here the CDR3 reads CASTLAVFGETQYF. The CDR3 DNA follows: TGCGCCAGCACGCTAGCGGTGTTCGGCGAGACCCAGTACTTC.

The rearrangement links TRBV2 to TRBJ1-1; unclear D gene. Germline-derived CDR1 and CDR2 are SNHLY and FYNNEI. The germline V and J ends were trimmed by 5 bases and 4 bases, with 11 bases remaining between them. The CDR3 contains 13 residues. CDR3 DNA sequence: TGTGCCAGCAGTAAGGCGAAGATCACTGAAGCTTTCTTT. This encodes CASSKAKITEAFF.

This clone occurred once. The J gene is TRBJ1-3, the V gene TRBV4-1, with unresolved D. CDR1 and CDR2 from the germline V gene are MGHRA and YSYEKL. The CDR3 has 14 residues. Trimming removed 0 bases at V and 1 base at J, with 4 bases between. In nucleotides, the CDR3 is TGCGCCAGCAGCCAAGATCCTTCTGGAAACACCATATATTTT. Encoded protein: CASSQDPSGNTIYF.